The clone carrying this T cell receptor (beta chain) has just a few counts. Antigen specificity is unknown. The sample comes from a study of cytomegalovirus exposure and HLA in healthy donors. Whole-study results and caveats: As a later analysis showed, a missense DCLRE1C variant was linked to trimming of TCR beta V- and J-genes.

The CDR3 has 14 residues. V was pared by 2 bases and J by 3 bases, with 11 bases between. CDR1 PRHDT and CDR2 FYEKMQ come from the germline V gene (reference sequence). Vbeta (60) and Jbeta (13) primers were used in the PCR. The assay was immunoSEQ multiplex PCR, and TCRdb's table has in-frame clones only and misses some. This table holds 150,000 or so clones, under 70% found once. The sequenced material came from PBMCs. The chain uses TRBV13 and TRBJ2-7; a weak D match, TRBD1 (5 bases). This TCR came from a young woman in good health and CMV-seropositive. CDR3 region: CASSLPGQGYEQYF. CDR3 DNA: TGTGCCAGCAGCTTACCTGGGCAGGGCTACGAGCAGTACTTC.